This entry lists 22 T cell receptor beta chains sequenced from one sample in a study of blood T cell repertoires in COVID-19. The method was immunoSEQ multiplex PCR; TCRdb's version includes in-frame clones alone and lacks a portion of them. The table includes fewer than 150,000 clones, roughly 90% detected once. The sequenced material came from peripheral blood. The receptors derive from a man in his forties or fifties with active or convalescent COVID-19.

The gene calls are TRBV7-3 and TRBJ1-3; 7 nucleotides align to TRBD1. Germline CDR1 reads SGHTA; CDR2 reads FQGTGA. CDR3 length: 16 residues. V shed 0 bases and J 3 bases; nucleotides not matched to a gene: 5. The CDR3 protein is CASSLTDRDFGNTIYF. The DNA of the CDR3 is TGTGCCAGCAGCTTAACCGACAGGGACTTTGGAAACACCATATATTTT.

The sample holds one count of this clone. The chain employs TRBV6-6 and TRBJ2-7; D remains unclear. V was clipped by 0 bases and J by 2 bases, with 14 bases between them. Germline V gene lookup returns CDR1 MNHNY and CDR2 SVGAGI (reference sequence). The CDR3 totals 16 residues. CDR3 sequence reads: CASSYSSPGQAYEQYF. In DNA form, the CDR3 reads TGTGCCAGCAGTTACTCGAGCCCCGGCCAGGCCTACGAGCAGTACTTC.

The chain carries TRBV5-4 and TRBJ2-1; 8 bases map to TRBD2. This CDR3 region has 14 residues. CDR1 is SGHNT and CDR2 is YYREEE in the germline V gene (reference sequence). V was pared by 4 bases and J by 3 bases, with 3 bases of the junction left unmatched. CDR3 coding DNA: TGTGCCAGCAGCGTACTAGCGGACTACAATGAGCAGTTCTTC. Translation: CASSVLADYNEQFF. The variable domain in full, with the rest retrieved from reference TRBV5-4 and TRBJ2-1, is ETGVTQSPTHLIKTRGQQVTLRCSSQSGHNTVSWYQQALGQGPQFIFQYYREEENGRGNFPPRFSGLQFPNYSSELNVNALELDDSALYLCASSVLADYNEQFFGPGTRLTVL.

This clone was counted many times. CDR3 sequence reads: CASSPSGTPTYEQYF. The CDR3 DNA reads as TGTGCCAGCTCACCTAGCGGGACTCCCACCTACGAGCAGTACTTC. The rearrangement joins TRBV18 to TRBJ2-7; 8 bases match TRBD2. The germline V gene encodes CDR1 KGHSH and CDR2 LQKENI. This CDR3 is 15 amino acids long. V dropped 3 bases and J dropped 2; count of bases not matched to a gene: 6. The full variable domain, with the rest looked up from reference TRBV18 and TRBJ2-7, is NAGVMQNPRHLVRRRGQEARLRCSPMKGHSHVYWYRQLPEEGLKFMVYLQKENIIDESGMPKERFSAEFPKEGPSILRIQQVVRGDSAAYFCASSPSGTPTYEQYFGPGTRLTVT.

The chain couples TRBV5-4 to TRBJ2-1, with D possibly matching TRBD2 (6 bases). The V gene's germline CDR1 is SGHNT and CDR2 YYREEE (reference sequence). V lost 0 bases to trimming and J lost 4 bases, with 11 bases between them. This CDR3 contains 15 residues. The DNA of the CDR3 is TGTGCCAGCAGCTTGGCGGCTAGCGTATACAATGAGCAGTTCTTC. Translating it yields CASSLAASVYNEQFF.

The chain uses TRBV27 and TRBJ2-1, with D possibly being TRBD1 (6 bases). Per the germline V gene, CDR1 is MNHEY and CDR2 is SMNVEV (reference sequence). There are 13 residues in the CDR3. V was trimmed by 6 bases and J by 3 bases, leaving 9 bases between them. For the CDR3, the DNA is TGTGCCAGCAGACGGGACATCTACAATGAGCAGTTCTTC. It encodes CASRRDIYNEQFF.

The gene calls are TRBV15 and TRBJ2-1; 9 bases match TRBD2. The trim removed 7 bases at V and 8 bases at J, leaving 9 bases unmatched. There are 14 residues in the CDR3. Germline V lookup: CDR1 LNHNV, CDR2 YYDKDF (reference sequence). The chain's CDR3 is CATMKREAIDEQFF. In nucleotides, the CDR3 is TGTGCCACCATGAAGCGGGAGGCCATCGATGAGCAGTTCTTC.

The chain carries TRBV2 and TRBJ2-7; perhaps TRBD2 as D (5 bases). In germline, CDR1 is SNHLY, CDR2 FYNNEI. The V and J ends lost 7 bases and 2 bases respectively, with 9 bases between them. The CDR3 has 12 residues. Here the CDR3 DNA reads TGTGCCAGCAAAAGCGGCCCCTACGAGCAGTACTTC. Translated: CASKSGPYEQYF.

V gene TRBV24-1 combines with J gene TRBJ2-1, with 9 bases lining up with TRBD2. In germline, CDR1 is KGHDR, CDR2 SFDVKD. The length of the CDR3 is 14 residues. V lost 7 bases to trimming and J lost 6 bases; unmatched junction nucleotides: 6. The CDR3 region has the DNA TGTGCCACCAGCGAAAGCGGGAGGCGCAATGAGCAGTTCTTC. As protein: CATSESGRRNEQFF.

The J gene is TRBJ1-3, the V gene TRBV12-3 or TRBV12-4, with D possibly TRBD1 on 5 matching bases. V lost 7 bases and J 8 bases, leaving 12 bases between the germline ends. The CDR3 extends over 12 amino acids. The CDR3 DNA is TGTGCCAGCATCGCTACCAGGGACACCATATATTTT. This gives the protein CASIATRDTIYF.

This clone was seen only once. V is TRBV5-1 and J is TRBJ1-4; 9 bases agree with TRBD1. V trimming: 4 bases; J trimming: 3 bases; junction bases outside the gene matches: 13. The CDR3 runs 18 residues. The germline V gene has CDR1 SGHRS and CDR2 YFSETQ. The CDR3 region is CASSTKPGQGGANEKLFF. CDR3 DNA: TGCGCCAGCAGCACAAAACCGGGACAGGGTGGGGCTAATGAAAAACTGTTTTTT.

The chain has TRBV29-1 and TRBJ2-1; possible D gene TRBD2, 5 bases. V dropped 7 bases and J dropped 9 bases, with 13 bases sitting between them. CDR3 size: 11 residues. CDR1 SQVTM and CDR2 ANQGSEA come from the germline V gene. The CDR3, as DNA: TGCAGCGGCCCTTTCGAGGGTGAGCAGTTCTTC. Its translation: CSGPFEGEQFF.

This clone was seen once. The V and J genes are TRBV27 and TRBJ1-2; D gene unclear. This CDR3 is built from 11 residues. Germline V gene data show CDR1 as MNHEY and CDR2 as SMNVEV (reference sequence). The V and J ends lost 10 bases and 2 bases respectively, with 8 bases between them. The CDR3, as DNA: TGTGCCACCCGAGCCAACTATGGCTACACCTTC. It specifies CATRANYGYTF.

A remark on this clone: Sequence at one end of the junction differs from germline and may be a read error. The identical CDR3 is also encoded by other nucleotide sequences in the sample. V is TRBV23-1 and J is TRBJ2-2; D remains ambiguous. TRBV23-1 is assigned to the ORF class and has an uncertain function. This CDR3 spans 17 amino acids. The CDR3: CASSREETQTNTGELFF. The CDR3, as DNA: TGTGCCAGCAGTCGAGAAGAGACACAAACGAACACCGGGGAGCTGTTTTTT.

The chain recombines TRBV7-9 with TRBJ2-4; the match to TRBD1 covers 9 bases. CDR3 length: 16 amino acids. Germline lookup yields CDR1 SEHNR and CDR2 FQNEAQ (reference sequence). The J segment lost 7 bases and the V segment lost 3 bases, leaving 10 bases of the junction unmatched. CDR3 sequence: CASSLRGQGHFNIQYF. In DNA form, the CDR3 reads TGTGCCAGCAGCTTGCGGGGACAGGGTCATTTTAACATTCAGTACTTC. The entire variable domain, with the rest obtained from reference TRBV7-9 and TRBJ2-4, is as follows: DTGVSQNPRHKITKRGQNVTFRCDPISEHNRLYWYRQTLGQGPEFLTYFQNEAQLEKSRLLSDRFSAERPKGSFSTLEIQRTEQGDSAMYLCASSLRGQGHFNIQYFGAGTRLSVL.

The chain joins TRBV7-3 to TRBJ2-5, with D perhaps matching TRBD1 (6 bases). The V gene's germline CDR1 is SGHTA and CDR2 FQGTGA. The V gene lost 3 bases and the J gene lost 5 bases, with 16 bases spanning the gap. CDR3 size: 15 residues. The CDR3 DNA sequence: TGTGCCAGCAGCTTTGGTGGCAGCCAGGGGGAGACCCAGTACTTC. It specifies CASSFGGSQGETQYF.

The chain couples TRBV24-1 to TRBJ2-2, with 10 nucleotides matching TRBD1. This CDR3 region has 16 residues. The germline V gene encodes CDR1 KGHDR and CDR2 SFDVKD. The V segment lost 4 bases and the J segment 8 bases; nucleotides outside the gene matches: 9. The CDR3 bases are TGTGCCACCAGTGAATTCCGACAGGGGGCGTCGGGGGAGCTGTTTTTT. It translates to CATSEFRQGASGELFF.

A few counts support this clone. The chain uses TRBV14 and TRBJ2-1; D unresolved. Germline V lookup: CDR1 SGHDN, CDR2 FVKESK. V lost 3 bases to trimming and J lost 4 bases, with 7 bases between them. The CDR3 length is 13 residues. The DNA for the CDR3 is TGTGCCAGCAGCCACCAGTCTTACAATGAGCAGTTCTTC. Its translation is CASSHQSYNEQFF.

The CDR3 nucleotides read TGTGCCAGCAGCCAAGGGCCACCAAAAATGGATACGCAGTATTTT. Its protein product is CASSQGPPKMDTQYF. The J gene is TRBJ2-3, the V gene TRBV3-1 (or the pseudogene TRBV3-2); D not resolved. Trimming shortened V by 1 base and J by 6 bases, and 14 bases separated the two germline ends. Germline V gene data show CDR1 as LGHDT and CDR2 as YNNKEL (reference sequence). The CDR3 runs to 15 residues.

This chain joins TRBV29-1 and TRBJ1-1; 7 nucleotides line up with TRBD1. In germline, CDR1 is SQVTM, CDR2 ANQGSEA. V was pared by 3 bases and J by 8 bases, with 6 bases of the junction left unmatched. The CDR3 consists of 12 residues. CDR3 loop: CSVDRTGAEAFF. The CDR3 coding sequence is TGCAGCGTTGATAGGACAGGAGCCGAAGCTTTCTTT. The full variable domain, completed using reference TRBV29-1 and TRBJ1-1, is SAVISQKPSRDICQRGTSLTIQCQVDSQVTMMFWYRQQPGQSLTLIATANQGSEATYESGFVIDKFPISRPNLTFSTLTVSNMSPEDSSIYLCSVDRTGAEAFFGQGTRLTVV.

The rearrangement links TRBV19 to TRBJ1-5, with 7 bases aligning to TRBD1. Losses at the gene ends were 4 bases for V and 3 bases for J; bases not matched to a gene: 3. Germline V gene data show CDR1 as LNHDA and CDR2 as SQIVND (reference sequence). CDR3 size: 14 residues. The CDR3 nucleotides read TGTGCCAGTAGTAGGGACAGACCCAATCAGCCCCAGCATTTT. As protein: CASSRDRPNQPQHF.

The rearrangement joins TRBV2 to TRBJ1-6; D gene ambiguous. Germline CDR1 reads SNHLY; CDR2 reads FYNNEI. The CDR3 sequence is 15 residues long. V was cut by 7 bases and J by 5 bases, with 15 bases left in between. The CDR3 spells CASMPREGNNSPLHF. CDR3 bases: TGTGCCAGCATGCCCCGGGAGGGCAATAATTCACCCCTCCACTTT.